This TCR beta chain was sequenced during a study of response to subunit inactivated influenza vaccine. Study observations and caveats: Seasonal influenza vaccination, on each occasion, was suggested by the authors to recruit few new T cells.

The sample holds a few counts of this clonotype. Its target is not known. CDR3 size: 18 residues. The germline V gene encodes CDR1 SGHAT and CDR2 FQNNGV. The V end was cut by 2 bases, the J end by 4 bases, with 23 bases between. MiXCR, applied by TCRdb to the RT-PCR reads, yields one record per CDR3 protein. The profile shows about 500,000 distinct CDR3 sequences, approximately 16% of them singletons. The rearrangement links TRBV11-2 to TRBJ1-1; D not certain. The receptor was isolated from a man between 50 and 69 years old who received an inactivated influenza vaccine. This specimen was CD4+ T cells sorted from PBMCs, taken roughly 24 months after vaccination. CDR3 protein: CASSLNPYSISPPTEAFF. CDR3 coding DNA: TGTGCCAGCAGCTTAAACCCGTACAGTATCAGCCCCCCCACTGAAGCTTTCTTT.